Below, one T cell receptor (beta chain) is given with its context. The antigen is not known. The PCR contained 60 Vbeta and 13 Jbeta primers. The repertoire was sequenced with immunoSEQ multiplex PCR; TCRdb's copy has only in-frame clones and lacks some. The sample contains about 140,000 clones, 70% to 80% of which appear only once. This entry belongs to a study of cytomegalovirus exposure and HLA in healthy donors. Broader study findings: According to the study, around 160 TCR beta chains were cytomegalovirus-associated.

Sequencing input: PBMCs. This sequence was found in a man between 18 and 35 years old in good health and CMV-seronegative.

CDR3 sequence (DNA): TGCGCCAGCCACCCCGGGGCTGGGGCCAACGTCCTGACTTTC. It specifies CASHPGAGANVLTF. The J gene is TRBJ2-6, the V gene TRBV4-1; perhaps TRBD2 as D (5 bases). This CDR3 region has 14 residues. V lost 8 bases and J lost 2, with 10 bases in between. CDR1 is MGHRA, CDR2 YSYEKL, per germline.